Following are 32 T cell receptor beta chains from one sample sequenced in a study of identical twins (dated by TCRdb to between 2015 and 2016). Receptor libraries were prepared by 5' RACE. These reads were obtained on an Illumina HiSeq 2000. Using fastp at Q25 and MiXCR, TCRdb reprocessed the public reads and kept productive beta chains. When rows share a CDR3 protein, they turn into one entry using the most common DNA and genes. In this sample the table shows 350,000 to 500,000 distinct CDR3 sequences, less than 20% of which occur a single time. The ten largest make up 12% of the sample. Sequenced material: naive T cells sorted from blood. The cell subset or site label, read with the paper, signifies: cells isolated with a human naive T-cell isolation kit. The receptor set was obtained from a man aged 50 to 59 in good health.

The chain combines TRBV7-2 with TRBJ1-1, with unresolved D. Germline lookup yields CDR1 SGHTA and CDR2 FQGNSA. This CDR3 has 13 residues. V was pared by 1 base and J by 5 bases, with 8 bases between. CDR3 DNA sequence: TGTGCCAGCAGCTTAGTTAAGGGAACTGAAGCTTTCTTT. Its protein is CASSLVKGTEAFF.

V and J are TRBV20-1 and TRBJ2-7, with D unclear. The V end was cut by 3 bases, the J end by 3 bases, with 15 bases between. Germline V gene data show CDR1 as DFQATT and CDR2 as SNEGSKA (reference sequence). This CDR3 comprises 14 residues. CDR3 in amino acids: CSASSAIRYYEQYF. The CDR3 bases are TGCAGTGCTAGTTCGGCAATAAGGTACTACGAGCAGTACTTC.

The CDR3 nucleotides are TGTGCCAGCAGTCTGACTGGGCGAAGTAGCTATGGCTACACCTTC. It specifies CASSLTGRSSYGYTF. The chain couples TRBV12-3 or TRBV12-4 to TRBJ1-2; D unclear. Trimming took 5 bases from V and 4 from J, leaving 17 bases between them. The CDR3 contains 15 residues.

Ten or more counts support this clonotype. The chain employs TRBV25-1 and TRBJ2-5; TRBD1 matches 7 bases. The V and J ends lost 4 bases and 5 bases, in that order; junction bases with no gene match: 4. CDR3 size: 13 residues. Germline lookup yields CDR1 MGHDK and CDR2 SYGVNS. This CDR3 is CASSGQGLETQYF. CDR3 coding DNA: TGTGCCAGCAGTGGACAGGGTTTGGAGACCCAGTACTTC. Supplemented by reference TRBV25-1 and TRBJ2-5, the full variable domain reads EADIYQTPRYLVIGTGKKITLECSQTMGHDKMYWYQQDPGMELHLIHYSYGVNSTEKGDLSSESTVSRIRTEHFPLTLESARPSHTSQYLCASSGQGLETQYFGPGTRLLVL.

This clonotype was found a few times. This chain uses TRBV10-3 with TRBJ2-6; no firm D call. The CDR3 loop spans 14 amino acids. Germline V gene lookup returns CDR1 ENHRY and CDR2 SYGVKD. Trimming pared 6 bases from V and 0 bases from J, leaving 6 bases between. CDR3 region: CAIRESSGANVLTF. The CDR3, as DNA: TGTGCCATCAGAGAGAGCTCTGGGGCCAACGTCCTGACTTTC.

The chain uses TRBV5-1 and TRBJ2-5, with D possibly being TRBD1 or TRBD2 (5 bases each). The germline V gene has CDR1 SGHRS and CDR2 YFSETQ. This CDR3 is 13 amino acids long. The V end was cut by 4 bases, the J end by 2 bases, with 9 bases between. CDR3: CASSGGPQETQYF. CDR3 sequence (DNA): TGCGCCAGCAGCGGGGGTCCGCAAGAGACCCAGTACTTC.

This rearrangement joins TRBV27 to TRBJ1-2; D is unclear. Germline V CDR1 and CDR2: MNHEY, SMNVEV (reference sequence). V gave up 6 bases and J gave up 2 bases, with 13 bases separating them. The CDR3 loop spans 14 amino acids. CDR3 sequence (DNA): TGTGCCAGCAGAAAACGGACGGGAAACTATGGCTACACCTTC. Translating it yields CASRKRTGNYGYTF.

V is TRBV27 and J is TRBJ2-7, with 11 positions matching TRBD2. This CDR3 spans 18 amino acids. The V and J ends lost 6 bases and 6 bases, in that order; junction bases with no gene match: 19. Germline values: CDR1 MNHEY, CDR2 SMNVEV (reference sequence). The CDR3 reads CASRVSRPLAGEMAEQYF. DNA of the CDR3: TGTGCCAGCAGAGTATCGAGGCCACTAGCGGGAGAGATGGCCGAGCAGTACTTC.

This chain uses TRBV12-3 or TRBV12-4 with TRBJ2-1; 11 positions match TRBD2. There are 15 residues in the CDR3. The trim removed 6 bases at V and 9 bases at J, leaving 10 bases unmatched. The CDR3 reads CASSSTSGTRGEQFF. CDR3 bases: TGTGCCAGCAGCTCGACTAGCGGGACGCGAGGTGAGCAGTTCTTC.

The rearrangement joins TRBV6-2 or TRBV6-3 to TRBJ2-3; D is undetermined. The CDR3 is 13 residues long. The germline gives CDR1 MNHEY, CDR2 SVGEGT. V lost 8 bases and J 2 bases, leaving 11 bases between the germline ends. DNA of the CDR3: TGTGCCAGCTCTCAGGCTAACACAGATACGCAGTATTTT. Amino acid sequence: CASSQANTDTQYF.

This clonotype showed up many times. J is TRBJ2-1 and V is TRBV12-3 or TRBV12-4; 8 bases agree with TRBD2. This CDR3 contains 14 residues. V was clipped by 5 bases and J by 7 bases; unmatched bases: 7. For the CDR3, the DNA is TGTGCCAGCAGTCTCAGCGGGAGAGATAATGAGCAGTTCTTC. Encoded protein: CASSLSGRDNEQFF.

This clonotype occurred a few times. The chain carries TRBV20-1 and TRBJ2-7; 12 positions agree with TRBD2. CDR1 is DFQATT, CDR2 SNEGSKA, per germline (reference sequence). This CDR3 has 13 residues. Trimming removed 5 bases from V and 2 bases from J; junction bases left unmatched: 1. CDR3 loop: CSASSGRAYEQYF. CDR3 sequence (DNA): TGCAGTGCTTCTAGCGGGAGGGCCTACGAGCAGTACTTC.

Ten or more counts support this clonotype. V usage is TRBV19 and J usage is TRBJ1-1; D ambiguous. The ends were cut back, 8 bases at V and 1 base at J, with 8 bases in the middle. Germline V lookup: CDR1 LNHDA, CDR2 SQIVND (reference sequence). The CDR3 is 12 amino acids. This CDR3 reads CASCDWNTEAFF. The CDR3 nucleotides are TGTGCCAGTTGCGATTGGAACACTGAAGCTTTCTTT. The whole variable domain, filled in from reference TRBV19 and TRBJ1-1, reads DGGITQSPKYLFRKEGQNVTLSCEQNLNHDAMYWYRQDPGQGLRLIYYSQIVNDFQKGDIAEGYSVSREKKESFPLTVTSAQKNPTAFYLCASCDWNTEAFFGQGTRLTVV.

This clonotype turned up a few times. CDR3 amino acids: CASSPEERLTSGANVLTF. DNA of the CDR3: TGCGCCAGCAGCCCCGAGGAGCGATTAACCTCTGGGGCCAACGTCCTGACTTTC. V gene TRBV5-1 combines with J gene TRBJ2-6; D gene ambiguous. V lost 4 bases and J lost 0, with 17 bases in between. Looked up from germline, CDR1 is SGHRS and CDR2 is YFSETQ. This CDR3 is 18 amino acids long.

J is TRBJ2-7 and V is TRBV28, with D possibly matching TRBD1 (6 bases). The CDR3 is 15 residues long. Germline CDR1 MDHEN, CDR2 SYDVKM. V lost 1 base and J 4 bases, leaving 14 bases between the germline ends. The CDR3 DNA reads as TGTGCCAGCAGTTTATATCGGCAGGGGCCTTACGAGCAGTACTTC. It translates to CASSLYRQGPYEQYF.

This clonotype came up a few times. V and J are TRBV20-1 and TRBJ1-1; 9 bases fit TRBD1. Germline V gives CDR1 DFQATT, CDR2 SNEGSKA (reference sequence). V was pared by 4 bases and J by 3 bases, with 9 bases of the junction left unmatched. This CDR3 spans 15 amino acids. The chain's CDR3 is CSAKARWTGDTEAFF. CDR3 DNA sequence: TGCAGTGCTAAAGCACGTTGGACAGGGGACACTGAAGCTTTCTTT.

The chain employs TRBV19 and TRBJ2-1, with 8 positions matching TRBD2. Germline CDR1 is LNHDA and CDR2 is SQIVND (reference sequence). The CDR3 has 16 amino acids. Germline trimming cut 3 bases from V and 0 bases from J; bases unmatched to any gene: 4. The CDR3 loop is CASSITSGSSYNEQFF. As DNA, the CDR3 is TGTGCCAGTAGTATTACTAGCGGAAGCTCCTACAATGAGCAGTTCTTC.

This clonotype was picked up a small number of times. This chain joins TRBV7-9 and TRBJ2-7, with D unresolved. CDR3 length: 13 amino acids. Trimming stripped 5 bases from V and 6 bases from J, with 14 bases between. The germline gives CDR1 SEHNR, CDR2 FQNEAQ (reference sequence). CDR3 region: CASSPPARREQYF. CDR3 in DNA: TGTGCCAGCAGCCCACCCGCTAGACGCGAGCAGTACTTC.

V usage is TRBV4-1 and J usage is TRBJ2-5; D unclear. This CDR3 is 13 amino acids long. V lost 0 bases and J lost 7, with 9 bases in between. Germline V gives CDR1 MGHRA, CDR2 YSYEKL. The CDR3 is CASSQESAGTQYF. The CDR3 nucleotides are TGCGCCAGCAGCCAAGAGTCGGCCGGGACCCAGTACTTC.

This clonotype has a handful of counts. The chain combines TRBV7-2 with TRBJ2-7; D gene uncertain. The CDR3 runs 17 residues. Germline values: CDR1 SGHTA, CDR2 FQGNSA. V dropped 5 bases and J dropped 0 bases, with 20 bases sitting between them. The CDR3 DNA reads TGTGCCAGCAGCCTCGGAGTAGGCCAGCGACGCTCCTACGAGCAGTACTTC. Amino acids: CASSLGVGQRRSYEQYF. Full variable domain (remainder filled in from reference TRBV7-2 and TRBJ2-7): GAGVSQSPSNKVTEKGKDVELRCDPISGHTALYWYRQSLGQGLEFLIYFQGNSAPDKSGLPSDRFSAERTGGSVSTLTIQRTQQEDSAVYLCASSLGVGQRRSYEQYFGPGTRLTVT.

This clonotype was seen at least ten times. The chain is built from TRBV2 and TRBJ2-5, with TRBD2 matching 9 bases. This CDR3 has 11 amino acids. J lost 4 bases, V lost 10 bases, and 1 base had no gene match. Germline CDR1 SNHLY, CDR2 FYNNEI. The DNA of the CDR3 is TGTGCCACAGCGGGAGGAGAGACCCAGTACTTC. Its translation is CATAGGETQYF.

At least ten counts were recorded for this clonotype. The chain is built from TRBV11-2 and TRBJ2-7, with D maybe TRBD1 (5 bases). Between the trimmed V and J ends, which lost 4 bases and 4 bases, there was a span of 11 bases. The CDR3 length is 13 residues. Germline assignment: CDR1 SGHAT and CDR2 FQNNGV. CDR3 nucleotide sequence: TGTGCCAGCAGCTGGGGCGCGAATTACGAGCAGTACTTC. Translation: CASSWGANYEQYF.

The CDR3 reads CASSSQYEQYF. CDR3 DNA sequence: TGTGCCAGCAGCTCTCAATACGAGCAGTACTTC. The V and J genes are TRBV12-3 or TRBV12-4 and TRBJ2-7; no clear D gene. This CDR3 spans 11 amino acids. V dropped 6 bases and J dropped 4 bases, with 7 bases sitting between them.

This clonotype was counted only a few times. This chain connects TRBV4-3 to TRBJ1-2, with D unclear. Germline-derived CDR1 and CDR2 are LGHNA and YSLEER. This CDR3 is built from 16 residues. The ends were cut back, 0 bases at V and 4 bases at J, with 15 bases in the middle. In nucleotides, the CDR3 is TGCGCCAGCAGCCAAGATTATGGTCATACGTCCTATGGCTACACCTTC. This gives the protein CASSQDYGHTSYGYTF.

V is TRBV20-1 and J is TRBJ2-3; 9 bases match TRBD2. Losses at the gene ends were 3 bases for V and 5 bases for J; bases not matched to a gene: 9. The CDR3 is 15 residues long. Germline V gene data show CDR1 as DFQATT and CDR2 as SNEGSKA (reference sequence). This CDR3 is CSARALAGKVDTQYF. In nucleotides, the CDR3 is TGCAGTGCTAGGGCCCTAGCGGGAAAGGTAGATACGCAGTATTTT.

In this sample, this clonotype turned up many times. One end of the junction is discordant with germline, which a read error may explain. V and J are TRBV4-3 and TRBJ2-2; D is ambiguous. CDR1 is LGHNA and CDR2 is YSLEER in the germline V gene. CDR3 length: 11 residues. This chain's CDR3 is CASSHTGELFF. CDR3 nucleotide sequence: TGTGCCAGCAGTCACACCGGGGAGCTGTTTTTT.

This clonotype has at least ten counts. The chain carries TRBV6-5 and TRBJ2-6, with unresolved D. The germline CDR1 and CDR2 sequences are MNHEY and SVGAGI. This CDR3 has 15 residues. V was pared by 4 bases and J by 0 bases, with 7 bases between. The CDR3 DNA reads TGTGCCAGCAGTTTCTCAGTCTCTGGGGCCAACGTCCTGACTTTC. The encoded protein is CASSFSVSGANVLTF.

This clonotype was seen only a few times. The rearrangement uses TRBV5-4 and TRBJ2-2; D possibly matches TRBD1 or TRBD2 (5 bases each). Germline loops: CDR1 SGHNT, CDR2 YYREEE (reference sequence). V shed 0 bases and J shed 4 bases, with 10 bases lying between them. This CDR3 has 15 residues. CDR3: CASSLAGAGTGELFF. CDR3 nucleotides: TGTGCCAGCAGCTTGGCCGGGGCTGGCACCGGGGAGCTGTTTTTT.

This clonotype was picked up many times. This chain joins TRBV5-5 and TRBJ2-5, with TRBD2 identical over 10 bases. Trimming took 4 bases from V and 5 from J; bases not matched to a gene: 5. Germline V gene data show CDR1 as SGHKS and CDR2 as YYEKEE (reference sequence). This CDR3 has 14 residues. CDR3 sequence (DNA): TGTGCCAGCAGCCTCGGGACTAGCGACGAGACCCAGTACTTC. Residues: CASSLGTSDETQYF.

This clonotype was counted ten times or more. This rearrangement joins TRBV3-1 to TRBJ2-2; D is unclear. V was clipped by 2 bases and J by 7 bases, with 11 bases between them. The CDR3 runs 14 residues. Germline loops: CDR1 LGHDT, CDR2 YNNKEL (reference sequence). As DNA, the CDR3 is TGTGCCAGCAGCCAAAACTGGCGAGGCGGGGAGCTGTTTTTT. Amino acids: CASSQNWRGGELFF.

V is TRBV18 and J is TRBJ2-3; 7 nucleotides align to TRBD2. The V segment lost 6 bases and the J segment 2 bases; nucleotides outside the gene matches: 11. Germline V gene data show CDR1 as KGHSH and CDR2 as LQKENI. The CDR3 length is 16 residues. The chain's CDR3 is CASSRRLAGPTDTQYF. CDR3 sequence (DNA): TGTGCCAGCTCCCGTCGGTTAGCGGGCCCCACAGATACGCAGTATTTT.

This clonotype was seen at least ten times. The CDR3: CASSERRAPYNEQFF. The CDR3 DNA reads TGTGCCAGCAGTGAACGGCGGGCGCCCTACAATGAGCAGTTCTTC. V is TRBV2 and J is TRBJ2-1; D is perhaps TRBD2 (5 bases). The V gene's germline CDR1 is SNHLY and CDR2 FYNNEI. The V end lost 2 bases, the J end lost 2 bases, and 10 bases lay between the germline ends. The CDR3 has 15 residues.